The rows below give T cell receptor beta chains drawn from one sample of a study of blood T cell repertoires in COVID-19. Produced via immunoSEQ multiplex PCR; TCRdb's table is partial and in-frame only. Among about 200,000 clones listed, approximately 90% were seen once. The sequencing sample was made of peripheral blood. The receptor source for this set is a man aged 60 to 69 with active or convalescent COVID-19. The CDR3 runs from the conserved cysteine through the conserved F or W. The order of the fields is CDR3 length, clone size, V gene, J gene, D gene, CDR3 DNA, CDR3 protein. The D gene is left open where the match is weak. The size entry is marked missing in some rows and otherwise reads once, few, many or a size class.

length: 14; size: -; V: TRBV6-1; J: TRBJ2-5; D: TRBD1; DNA: TGTGCCAGCAGTGAGACAGGGGCTCGAGAGACCCAGTACTTC; CDR3: CASSETGARETQYF
length: 15; size: once; V: TRBV11-2; J: TRBJ2-3; D: -; DNA: TGTGCCAGCAGCTTAATTGGAGGGGGCGCAGATACGCAGTATTTT; CDR3: CASSLIGGGADTQYF
length: 15; size: -; V: TRBV3-1/TRBV3-2; J: TRBJ1-2; D: TRBD1; DNA: TGTGCCAGCAGCCATATCCAAGGACAGGGGGGTGGCTACACCTTC; CDR3: CASSHIQGQGGGYTF
length: 15; size: -; V: TRBV6-5; J: TRBJ2-1; D: TRBD1; DNA: TGTGCCAGCAGATCAACGCAGGGGGCTTGGGATGAGCAGTTCTTC; CDR3: CASRSTQGAWDEQFF
length: 14; size: -; V: TRBV5-1; J: TRBJ2-2; D: TRBD2; DNA: TGCGCCAGCAGCTTGGACCGGGGGGCCGGGGAGCTGTTTTTT; CDR3: CASSLDRGAGELFF
length: 15; size: once; V: TRBV2; J: TRBJ2-7; D: TRBD1; DNA: TGTGCCAGCAGCCCCTCCTACGGACAGGTCTACGAGCAGTACTTC; CDR3: CASSPSYGQVYEQYF
length: 13; size: -; V: TRBV18; J: TRBJ1-2; D: -; DNA: TGTGCCAGCTCACCCGGCGGGGGCGGTGGCTACACCTTC; CDR3: CASSPGGGGGYTF
length: 15; size: -; V: TRBV7-8; J: TRBJ2-3; D: -; DNA: TGTGCCAGCAGCTTCTATAGCGGATCCACAGATACGCAGTATTTT; CDR3: CASSFYSGSTDTQYF
length: 15; size: -; V: TRBV2; J: TRBJ2-7; D: -; DNA: TGTGCCAGCAGTGAACTGGCCCCGACAGAGTACGAGCAGTACTTC; CDR3: CASSELAPTEYEQYF
length: 13; size: -; V: TRBV6-5; J: TRBJ1-6; D: -; DNA: TGTGCCAGCAGTAGTGGGCCGAATTCACCCCTCCACTTT; CDR3: CASSSGPNSPLHF
length: 16; size: -; V: TRBV4-2; J: TRBJ2-3; D: TRBD2; DNA: TGTGCCACAGCCAGCGGGGTCTGGGGTGGCACAGATACGCAGTATTTT; CDR3: CATASGVWGGTDTQYF
length: 14; size: few; V: TRBV5-1; J: TRBJ1-4; D: -; DNA: TGCGCCAGCAGCTTGGGGGCAGGGAATGAAAAACTGTTTTTT; CDR3: CASSLGAGNEKLFF
length: 14; size: -; V: TRBV3-1/TRBV3-2; J: TRBJ1-4; D: -; DNA: TGTGCCAGCAGCCAAGCTGGGGGCGAGGAAAAACTGTTTTTT; CDR3: CASSQAGGEEKLFF
length: 15; size: -; V: TRBV5-1; J: TRBJ2-1; D: -; DNA: TGCGCCAGCAGCTACACTAAAGGGGCTTCCAATGAGCAGTTCTTC; CDR3: CASSYTKGASNEQFF
length: 12; size: few; V: TRBV7-2; J: TRBJ2-5; D: -; DNA: TGTGCCAGCAGCATCCCGAGAGAGACCCAGTACTTC; CDR3: CASSIPRETQYF
length: 14; size: -; V: TRBV19; J: TRBJ2-3; D: TRBD1; DNA: TGTGCCAGTAGTATCCGGACAGGGACAGATACGCAGTATTTT; CDR3: CASSIRTGTDTQYF
length: 18; size: -; V: TRBV7-2; J: TRBJ1-6; D: TRBD1; DNA: TGTGCCAGCAGCTCCTACCCATGGAGGGACAGCGAGGTTTCACCCCTCCACTTT; CDR3: CASSSYPWRDSEVSPLHF
length: 15; size: -; V: TRBV3-1/TRBV3-2; J: TRBJ2-7; D: TRBD1; DNA: TGTGCCAGCAGCCCCCGGGACAGGGGGCCGGTCGAGCAGTACTTC; CDR3: CASSPRDRGPVEQYF
length: 15; size: -; V: TRBV5-1; J: TRBJ2-2; D: -; DNA: TGCGCCAGCAGCCCTACGGCGGTTCTCACCGGGGAGCTGTTTTTT; CDR3: CASSPTAVLTGELFF
length: 11; size: -; V: TRBV5-6; J: TRBJ2-1; D: -; DNA: TGTGCCAGCCGGGGTCCTGATGAGCAGTTCTTC; CDR3: CASRGPDEQFF